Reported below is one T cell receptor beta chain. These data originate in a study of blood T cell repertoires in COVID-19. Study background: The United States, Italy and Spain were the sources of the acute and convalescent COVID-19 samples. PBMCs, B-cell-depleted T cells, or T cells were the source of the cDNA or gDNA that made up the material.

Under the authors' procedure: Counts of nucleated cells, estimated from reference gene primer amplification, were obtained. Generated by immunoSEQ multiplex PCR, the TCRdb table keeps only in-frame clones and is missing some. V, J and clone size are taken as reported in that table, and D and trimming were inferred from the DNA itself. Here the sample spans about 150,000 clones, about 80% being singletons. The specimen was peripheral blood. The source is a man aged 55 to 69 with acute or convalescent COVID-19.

CDR3 residues: CASRGTGANYGYTF. The CDR3, as DNA: TGTGCCAGCCGGGGGACAGGGGCTAACTATGGCTACACCTTC. This chain links TRBV18 with TRBJ1-2; 10 nucleotides align to TRBD1. The length of the CDR3 is 14 residues. CDR1 and CDR2 from the germline V gene are KGHSH and LQKENI. V gave up 8 bases and J gave up 0 bases; unmatched junction bases: 3.